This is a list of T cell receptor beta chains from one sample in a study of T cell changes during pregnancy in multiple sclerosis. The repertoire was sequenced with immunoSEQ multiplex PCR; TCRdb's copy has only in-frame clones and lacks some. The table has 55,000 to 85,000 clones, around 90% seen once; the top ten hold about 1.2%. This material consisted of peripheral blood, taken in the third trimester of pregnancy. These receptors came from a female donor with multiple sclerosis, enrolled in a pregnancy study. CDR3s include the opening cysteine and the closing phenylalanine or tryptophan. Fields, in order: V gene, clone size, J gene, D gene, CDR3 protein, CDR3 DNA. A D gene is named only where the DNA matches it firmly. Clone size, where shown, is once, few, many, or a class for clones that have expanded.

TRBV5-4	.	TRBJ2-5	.	CASSLFSPGQETQYF	TGTGCCAGCAGCTTGTTTAGCCCCGGCCAAGAGACCCAGTACTTC
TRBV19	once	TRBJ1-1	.	CASSRGENTEAFF	TGTGCCAGTAGTAGAGGAGAGAACACTGAAGCTTTCTTT
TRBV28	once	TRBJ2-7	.	CASGSREQYF	TGTGCCAGCGGATCGCGGGAGCAGTACTTC
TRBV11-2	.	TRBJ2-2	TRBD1	CASSLGDRNTGELFF	TGTGCCAGCAGCCTAGGGGACAGAAACACCGGGGAGCTGTTTTTT
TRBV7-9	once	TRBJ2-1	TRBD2	CASSDWTSLFLDEQFF	TGTGCCAGCAGCGATTGGACTAGCCTCTTCCTCGATGAGCAGTTCTTC
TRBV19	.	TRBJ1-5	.	CASSGHGGGNQPQHF	TGTGCCAGTAGCGGTCATGGGGGCGGCAATCAGCCCCAGCATTTT
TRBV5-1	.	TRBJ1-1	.	CASSKQGGGFMNTEAFF	TGCGCCAGCAGCAAACAGGGAGGGGGGTTTATGAACACTGAAGCTTTCTTT
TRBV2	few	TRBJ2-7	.	CASSNNDTPYF	TGTGCCAGCAGTAATAACGACACCCCTTACTTC
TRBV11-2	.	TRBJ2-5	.	CASSLGQKVQETQYF	TGTGCCAGCAGCTTAGGACAGAAGGTCCAAGAGACCCAGTACTTC
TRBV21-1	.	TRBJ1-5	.	CASSKEAGGNQPQHF	TGTGCCAGCAGCAAAGAAGCGGGGGGCAATCAGCCCCAGCATTTT
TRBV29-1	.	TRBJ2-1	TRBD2	CSVLAGEVYEQFF	TGCAGCGTTCTGGCGGGAGAAGTGTATGAGCAGTTCTTC
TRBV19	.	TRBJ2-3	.	CASESSLTDTQYF	TGTGCCAGTGAGAGCTCCCTCACAGATACGCAGTATTTT
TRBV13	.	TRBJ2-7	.	CASSPKSVYEQYF	TGTGCCAGCAGCCCGAAGTCAGTCTACGAGCAGTACTTC
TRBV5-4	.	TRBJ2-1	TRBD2	CASSLVARESSYNEQFF	TGTGCCAGCAGCTTGGTGGCGCGGGAGAGCTCCTACAATGAGCAGTTCTTC
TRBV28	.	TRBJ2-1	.	CASSFLTGFYNEQFF	TGTGCCAGCAGTTTTTTGACAGGTTTTTACAATGAGCAGTTCTTC
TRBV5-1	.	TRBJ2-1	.	CASSSPGASTLNEQFF	TGCGCCAGCAGCTCTCCGGGAGCATCAACCCTTAATGAGCAGTTCTTC
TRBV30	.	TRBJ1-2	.	CAWSLNYGYTF	TGTGCCTGGAGCCTAAACTATGGCTACACCTTC
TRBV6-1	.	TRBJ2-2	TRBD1	CASRAQTGGTGELFF	TGTGCCAGCAGGGCTCAGACAGGGGGGACCGGGGAGCTGTTTTTT
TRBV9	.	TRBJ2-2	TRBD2	CASSHPTSGRSTGELFF	TGTGCCAGCAGCCATCCCACTAGCGGGAGGTCCACCGGGGAGCTGTTTTTT
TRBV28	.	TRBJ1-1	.	CASSFRTEAFF	TGTGCCAGCAGTTTTCGCACTGAAGCTTTCTTT
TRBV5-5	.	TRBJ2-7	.	CASSFRSGDVYEQYF	TGTGCCAGCAGCTTTAGGTCAGGGGATGTGTACGAGCAGTACTTC
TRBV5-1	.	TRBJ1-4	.	CASSFMGHGEKLFF	TGCGCCAGCAGCTTTATGGGACACGGGGAAAAACTGTTTTTT
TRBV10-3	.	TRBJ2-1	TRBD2	CATLLAGAGEQFF	TGTGCCACCTTACTAGCGGGAGCGGGTGAGCAGTTCTTC
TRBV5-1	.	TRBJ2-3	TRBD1	CASRQGTGGAEPQYF	TGCGCCAGCAGACAAGGGACAGGGGGCGCCGAACCGCAGTATTTT
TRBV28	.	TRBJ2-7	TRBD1	CASRLGAGTGGYEQYF	TGTGCCAGCAGGTTAGGTGCAGGGACAGGGGGCTACGAGCAGTACTTC
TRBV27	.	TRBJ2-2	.	CASRHPRNQDGGELFF	TGTGCCAGCAGACACCCCAGGAATCAGGATGGCGGGGAGCTGTTTTTT
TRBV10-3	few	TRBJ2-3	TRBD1	CAIGGNHRDRGSDTQYF	TGTGCCATCGGTGGGAACCACCGGGACAGGGGATCAGATACGCAGTATTTT
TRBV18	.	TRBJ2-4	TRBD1	CASSPPGQPNIQYF	TGTGCCAGCTCACCACCGGGACAGCCAAACATTCAGTACTTC
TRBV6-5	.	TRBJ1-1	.	CASSYSSAGNTEAFF	TGTGCCAGCAGTTACTCGTCCGCGGGGAACACTGAAGCTTTCTTT
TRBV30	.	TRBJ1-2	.	CAWSVGPVDTF	TGTGCCTGGAGTGTGGGGCCGGTGGACACCTTC
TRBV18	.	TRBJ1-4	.	CASSPGRAANEKLFF	TGTGCCAGCTCACCGGGCAGGGCAGCTAATGAAAAACTGTTTTTT
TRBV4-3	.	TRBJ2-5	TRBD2	CASSQGLLAGMQETQYF	TGCGCCAGCAGCCAAGGTTTACTAGCGGGAATGCAAGAGACCCAGTACTTC
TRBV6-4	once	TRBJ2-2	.	CASSEVLANTGELFF	TGTGCCAGCAGTGAGGTTCTAGCGAACACCGGGGAGCTGTTTTTT
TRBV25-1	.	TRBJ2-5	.	CASSEYYGGVETQYF	TGTGCCAGCAGTGAATATTACGGCGGGGTTGAGACCCAGTACTTC
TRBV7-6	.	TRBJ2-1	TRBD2	CASSPPRLAGGPEQFF	TGTGCCAGCAGCCCGCCCCGCCTAGCGGGAGGGCCGGAGCAGTTCTTC
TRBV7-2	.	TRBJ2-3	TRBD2	CASAIAGITDTQYF	TGTGCCAGCGCAATAGCGGGTATCACAGATACGCAGTATTTT
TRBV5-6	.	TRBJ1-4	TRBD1	CASSSRVGGGEKLFF	TGTGCCAGCAGCTCACGGGTAGGGGGCGGTGAAAAACTGTTTTTT
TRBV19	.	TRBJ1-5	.	CASSIRESQPQHF	TGTGCCAGTAGTATTAGGGAGAGCCAGCCCCAGCATTTT
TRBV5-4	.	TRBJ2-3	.	CASSARDFTDTQYF	TGTGCCAGCAGCGCGAGGGACTTCACAGATACGCAGTATTTT
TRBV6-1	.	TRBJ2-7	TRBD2	CASSQTRGTSGEQYF	TGTGCCAGCAGTCAGACCCGAGGGACTAGCGGCGAGCAGTACTTC
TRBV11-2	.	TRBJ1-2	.	CASSLEAGGGYTF	TGTGCCAGCAGCTTAGAGGCCGGGGGTGGCTACACCTTC
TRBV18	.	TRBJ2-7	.	CASSPPSSSYEQYF	TGTGCCAGCTCACCACCTTCCAGCTCCTACGAGCAGTACTTC
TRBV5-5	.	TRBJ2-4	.	CASSLYGQSGNIQYF	TGTGCCAGCAGCTTGTACGGTCAGTCGGGGAACATTCAGTACTTC
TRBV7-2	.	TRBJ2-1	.	CASSLVSGKDEQFF	TGTGCCAGCAGCTTAGTGTCAGGGAAGGATGAGCAGTTCTTC
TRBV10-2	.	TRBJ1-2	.	CASGGESSNYGYTF	TGCGCCAGTGGAGGGGAATCATCTAACTATGGCTACACCTTC
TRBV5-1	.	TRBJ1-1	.	CASRSSGNTEAFF	TGCGCCAGCAGATCTTCAGGGAACACTGAAGCTTTCTTT
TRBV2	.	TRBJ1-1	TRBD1	CASSEPDRENTEAFF	TGTGCCAGCAGCGAGCCAGACAGGGAGAACACTGAAGCTTTCTTT
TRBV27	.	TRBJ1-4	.	CASSKYSGRTNEKLFF	TGTGCCAGCAGTAAATACAGCGGACGTACTAATGAAAAACTGTTTTTT
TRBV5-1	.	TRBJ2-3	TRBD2	CASSSGLAGLRTDTQYF	TGCGCCAGCAGCTCGGGACTAGCGGGACTCCGCACAGATACGCAGTATTTT
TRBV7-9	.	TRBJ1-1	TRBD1	CASSPGQGVPEAFF	TGTGCCAGCAGTCCGGGACAGGGGGTCCCAGAAGCTTTCTTT
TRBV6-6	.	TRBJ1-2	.	CASSYSLGRGMDGYTF	TGTGCCAGCAGTTACTCTTTAGGCAGGGGTATGGATGGCTACACCTTC
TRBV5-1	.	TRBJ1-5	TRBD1	CASSRGQGGNQPQHF	TGCGCCAGCAGCAGGGGACAGGGAGGCAATCAGCCCCAGCATTTT
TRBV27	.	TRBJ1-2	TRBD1	CASSTGTGGFGYTF	TGTGCCAGCAGTACCGGGACAGGGGGCTTTGGCTACACCTTC